A single sample gave rise to the 13 T cell receptor beta chains below, sequenced in a study of cytomegalovirus exposure and HLA in healthy donors. In the PCR, 60 Vbeta and 13 Jbeta primers were used. The assay was immunoSEQ multiplex PCR, and TCRdb's table has in-frame clones only and misses some. The data hold about 110,000 clones, with around 75% observed a single time. Sequenced: PBMCs. The source is a man under 40 in good health and CMV-seronegative.

The chain uses TRBV5-5 and TRBJ2-7; a possible D gene is TRBD1 (6 bases). CDR3 length: 15 amino acids. Germline V lookup: CDR1 SGHKS, CDR2 YYEKEE (reference sequence). Trimming stripped 1 base from V and 3 bases from J, with 14 bases between. DNA for the CDR3: TGTGCCAGCAGCTTGAATCCAGGGGCTTACTACGAGCAGTACTTC. Translation gives CASSLNPGAYYEQYF.

The J gene is TRBJ2-5, the V gene TRBV28; 9 bases match TRBD2. J gave up 3 bases and V 7 bases, and 15 bases lay outside the gene matches. The CDR3 covers 17 residues. Germline CDR1 and CDR2: MDHEN and SYDVKM. CDR3 protein: CASTPLGLAGRKETQYF. CDR3 nucleotides: TGTGCCAGCACCCCTTTGGGGCTAGCGGGACGAAAAGAGACCCAGTACTTC.

The V gene is TRBV5-1, the J gene TRBJ1-3; no definite D call. The CDR3 totals 15 residues. The germline V gene encodes CDR1 SGHRS and CDR2 YFSETQ. Trimming removed 2 bases at V and 1 base at J, with 10 bases between. The CDR3 loop is CASSFEGTSGNTIYF. For the CDR3, the DNA is TGCGCCAGCAGCTTTGAGGGAACTTCTGGAAACACCATATATTTT.

V and J are TRBV9 and TRBJ1-2, with a possible D match to TRBD1 (5 bases). CDR3 length: 14 amino acids. Germline loops: CDR1 SGDLS, CDR2 YYNGEE. Trimming removed 2 bases at V and 8 bases at J, with 16 bases between. CDR3 amino acids: CASSVQGSAVGYTF. CDR3 DNA sequence: TGTGCCAGCAGCGTGCAGGGCTCCGCCGTGGGCTACACCTTC.

This chain uses TRBV6-5 with TRBJ2-7; 7 positions agree with TRBD2. The trim removed 4 bases at V and 5 bases at J, leaving 5 bases unmatched. CDR1 and CDR2 (germline): MNHEY, SVGAGI. CDR3 length: 13 amino acids. The chain's CDR3 is CASSLAGFNEQYF. The CDR3 nucleotides are TGTGCCAGCAGTTTAGCGGGTTTCAACGAGCAGTACTTC.

J is TRBJ2-1 and V is TRBV7-9, with TRBD2 matching 8 bases. CDR1 and CDR2 from the germline V gene are SEHNR and FQNEAQ (reference sequence). V lost 6 bases and J lost 0; bases outside the gene matches: 7. The CDR3 covers 16 residues. CDR3 DNA sequence: TGTGCCAGCAGTGTAGGGACTAGGTCCTCCTACAATGAGCAGTTCTTC. This encodes CASSVGTRSSYNEQFF.

The chain has TRBV4-1 and TRBJ1-2; 8 nucleotides align to TRBD1. The ends lost 1 base at V and 2 bases at J; junction bases unmatched: 3. The CDR3 runs 15 residues. Germline V gene lookup returns CDR1 MGHRA and CDR2 YSYEKL. CDR3 in amino acids: CASSQGTGSNYGYTF. In DNA, the CDR3 is TGCGCCAGCAGCCAAGGGACAGGGTCAAACTATGGCTACACCTTC.

The chain is built from TRBV7-2 and TRBJ2-3; D not resolved. Germline V gene lookup returns CDR1 SGHTA and CDR2 FQGNSA. Trimming removed 5 bases at V and 7 bases at J, with 13 bases between. CDR3 length equals 13 residues. Here the CDR3 reads CASSLQRLNTQYF. CDR3 bases: TGTGCCAGCAGCCTCCAGAGGCTAAATACGCAGTATTTT. The full variable domain, completed using reference TRBV7-2 and TRBJ2-3, is GAGVSQSPSNKVTEKGKDVELRCDPISGHTALYWYRQSLGQGLEFLIYFQGNSAPDKSGLPSDRFSAERTGGSVSTLTIQRTQQEDSAVYLCASSLQRLNTQYFGPGTRLTVL.

This chain uses TRBV5-4 with TRBJ2-2, with D possibly matching TRBD2 (6 bases). The germline V gene encodes CDR1 SGHNT and CDR2 YYREEE (reference sequence). Trimming left V 4 bases short and J 3 bases short, with 13 bases between. The CDR3 length is 15 residues. CDR3 DNA sequence: TGTGCCAGCAGCGGGGGGTTGGCTGACACCGGGGAGCTGTTTTTT. As protein: CASSGGLADTGELFF.

The chain has TRBV7-8 and TRBJ2-5; D is ambiguous. The CDR3 sequence is 13 residues long. Between the trimmed V and J ends, which lost 7 bases and 5 bases, there was a span of 14 bases. Germline V gene sequence: CDR1 SGHVS, CDR2 FQNEAQ. The CDR3 DNA reads as TGTGCCAGCAATACAGCCGCCTTGGAGACCCAGTACTTC. Encoded protein: CASNTAALETQYF. Variable domain in full (rest from reference TRBV7-8 and TRBJ2-5): GAGVSQSPRYKVAKRGQDVALRCDPISGHVSLFWYQQALGQGPEFLTYFQNEAQLDKSGLPSDRFFAERPEGSVSTLKIQRTQQEDSAVYLCASNTAALETQYFGPGTRLLVL.

The J gene is TRBJ1-5, the V gene TRBV19; tentatively, D is TRBD1 (5 bases). Germline loops: CDR1 LNHDA, CDR2 SQIVND (reference sequence). The germline V and J ends were trimmed by 6 bases and 2 bases, with 11 bases remaining between them. This CDR3 is built from 14 residues. CDR3 residues: CASRSLGGNQPQHF. The CDR3 nucleotides read TGTGCCAGTAGATCCCTAGGGGGCAATCAGCCCCAGCATTTT.

The rearrangement links TRBV7-9 to TRBJ2-5; TRBD1 agrees at 7 bases. Germline lookup yields CDR1 SEHNR and CDR2 FQNEAQ (reference sequence). Trimming at V came to 7 bases and at J to 2 bases, leaving 10 bases not matched to a gene. This CDR3 is built from 15 residues. The CDR3 region is CASTFRQGAQETQYF. CDR3 nucleotide sequence: TGTGCCAGCACCTTCAGACAGGGAGCACAAGAGACCCAGTACTTC.

The V gene is TRBV7-2, the J gene TRBJ2-5, with 9 bases identical to TRBD2. Per the germline V gene, CDR1 is SGHTA and CDR2 is FQGNSA. The CDR3 is 19 amino acids. V gave up 8 bases and J gave up 5 bases; unmatched junction bases: 24. The CDR3: CASSQGVAGVFVLWETQYF. The CDR3 DNA reads TGTGCCAGCTCCCAGGGGGTAGCGGGAGTTTTCGTTTTGTGGGAGACCCAGTACTTC.